This TCR beta chain was found in a study of blood T cell repertoires in COVID-19. About the research overall: Sites across the United States, Italy and Spain contributed samples from acute and convalescent COVID-19. PBMCs, B-cell-depleted T cells, or T cells were the source of the cDNA or gDNA that made up the material.

In its sample, this clone was seen once. A Seattle source enrolled patients during active infection and followed them longitudinally. Measured with immunoSEQ multiplex PCR; TCRdb has only the in-frame clones, and not every one. The profile covers about 150,000 clones, with 65% to 90% appearing a single time and around 10% taken by the ten largest. In germline, CDR1 is ENHRY, CDR2 SYGVKD. Between the trimmed V and J ends, which lost 1 base and 2 bases, there was a span of 12 bases. There are 15 residues in the CDR3. The J gene is TRBJ2-7, the V gene TRBV10-3; D perhaps matches TRBD1 (6 bases). The source material was peripheral blood. The clonotype comes from a woman in her fifties or sixties with COVID-19, enrolled during active disease. CDR3 DNA: TGTGCCATCAGTGAGTGGACAGATCTAACCTACGAGCAGTACTTC. It is translated as CAISEWTDLTYEQYF.